The clone carrying this TCR beta chain was found once. Antigen unknown. This specimen belongs to a study of persistence of HIV-infected CD4 T cells. The libraries were made with immunoSEQ version 4 in survey mode. Assay: immunoSEQ multiplex PCR; the TCRdb copy retains only in-frame clones and omits some. In the table there are 25,000 to 35,000 clones, over 65% of which are singletons. The J segment lost 2 bases and the V segment lost 3 bases, leaving 10 bases of the junction unmatched. The V gene's germline CDR1 is KGHSH and CDR2 LQKENI. This CDR3 is built from 17 residues. Lysates of CMV-infected fibroblasts at around 9.9 ug/mL stimulated these cells. CD40L-negative CD69-negative CD45RO-high memory CD4+ T cells were sorted as populations depleted of antigen-responding cells. For at least 4 years, plasma HIV-1 RNA was undetectable (<50 copies/mL).

The TCR comes from an adult woman with HIV who was CMV-seropositive. V is TRBV18 and J is TRBJ1-3, with TRBD1 matching 7 bases. Source: CD4+ T cells sorted from PBMCs after approximately 19-hour stimulation, taken from a patient who received antiretroviral therapy. CDR3 DNA: TGTGCCAGCTCACCGACAGAAGGGACAGCTACTGGAAACACCATATATTTT. Amino acids: CASSPTEGTATGNTIYF.